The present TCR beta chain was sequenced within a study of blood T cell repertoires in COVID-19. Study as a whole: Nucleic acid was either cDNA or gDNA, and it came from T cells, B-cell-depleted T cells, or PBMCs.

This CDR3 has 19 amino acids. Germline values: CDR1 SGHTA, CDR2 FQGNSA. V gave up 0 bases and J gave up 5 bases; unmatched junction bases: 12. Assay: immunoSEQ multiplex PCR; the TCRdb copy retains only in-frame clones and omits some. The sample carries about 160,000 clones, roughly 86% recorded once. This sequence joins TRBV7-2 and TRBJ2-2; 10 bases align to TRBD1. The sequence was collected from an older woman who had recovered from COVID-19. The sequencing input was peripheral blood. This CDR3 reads CASSLAFAGTGVMTGELFF. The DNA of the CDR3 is TGTGCCAGCAGCTTAGCGTTCGCGGGGACAGGGGTCATGACCGGGGAGCTGTTTTTT.